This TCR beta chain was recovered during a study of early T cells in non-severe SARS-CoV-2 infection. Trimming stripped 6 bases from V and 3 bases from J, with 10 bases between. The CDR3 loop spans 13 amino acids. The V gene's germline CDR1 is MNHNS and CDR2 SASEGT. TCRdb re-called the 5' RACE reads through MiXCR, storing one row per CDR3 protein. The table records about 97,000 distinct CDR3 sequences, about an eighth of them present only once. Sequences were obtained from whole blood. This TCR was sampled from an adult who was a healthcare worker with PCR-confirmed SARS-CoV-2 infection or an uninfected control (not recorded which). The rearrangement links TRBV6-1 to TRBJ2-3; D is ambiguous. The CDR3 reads CASSRIRTDTQYF. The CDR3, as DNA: TGTGCCAGCAGCCGGATACGAACAGATACGCAGTATTTT.